The rows below give T cell receptor beta chains drawn from one sample of a study of T cell responses to AZD1222 COVID-19 vaccine. TCRdb's table, derived via immunoSEQ multiplex PCR, lists solely in-frame clones and lacks some. The repertoire holds more than 95,000 clones, around 89% seen once, with 3.5% to 4.5% in the top ten. Here the sequenced sample was peripheral blood, taken on day 0 of AZD1222 vaccination. The receptors stem from an adult in good health. Each CDR3 is given with its conserved first and last residue. A D gene is named only where the DNA matches it firmly. Some rows have no size entry. The others give once, few or many, or a class for an expanded clone.

.	.	TRBV7-3	TRBJ2-6	TGTGCCAGCAGGTGGGACTCAAGCGCAGGGGCCAACGTCCTGACTTTC	CASRWDSSAGANVLTF
.	.	TRBV6-6	TRBJ2-7	TGTGCCAGCAGTTACTCGGCAGGGGGGTCCTACGAGCAGTACTTC	CASSYSAGGSYEQYF
.	.	TRBV9	TRBJ1-2	TGTGCCAGCAGCGTAGGTCAGCTGAATAACTATGGCTACACCTTC	CASSVGQLNNYGYTF
.	.	TRBV7-6	TRBJ2-3	TGTGCCAGCAGCTCCGGCGGGGTCGCGGAGGCTTATACGCAGTATTTT	CASSSGGVAEAYTQYF
.	.	TRBV11-3	TRBJ1-1	TGTGCCAGCAGCTTAGGGCAGAACACTGAAGCTTTCTTT	CASSLGQNTEAFF
once	.	TRBV4-3	TRBJ1-3	TGCGCCAGCAGCCAAGATTTTCGAGGGGTAGCTGGAAACACCATATATTTT	CASSQDFRGVAGNTIYF
.	.	TRBV27	TRBJ1-5	TGTGCCAGCAGTCCGGGGCGCCAGGGCAGGCCCCAGCATTTT	CASSPGRQGRPQHF
few	.	TRBV27	TRBJ1-1	TGTGCCAGCAGACTGACAGTGAACACTGAAGCTTTCTTT	CASRLTVNTEAFF
.	TRBD2	TRBV24-1	TRBJ2-1	TGTGCCACCAGTGACCGCCCACTAGCGGGGGGGTCCGATGAGCAGTTCTTC	CATSDRPLAGGSDEQFF
.	.	TRBV5-1	TRBJ2-3	TGCGCCAGCAGCTCGTACACAGATACGCAGTATTTT	CASSSYTDTQYF
.	TRBD1	TRBV19	TRBJ1-4	TGTGCCAGTAGTTTTGGACAGGGGGAAAAACTGTTTTTT	CASSFGQGEKLFF
.	.	TRBV6-2/TRBV6-3	TRBJ1-2	TGTGCCAGCAGTTACGCAGGGGCGTATGGCTACACCTTC	CASSYAGAYGYTF
.	TRBD2	TRBV11-3	TRBJ2-5	TGTGCCAGCAGCTCACTAGCGGGGGGTGTTGAGACCCAGTACTTC	CASSSLAGGVETQYF
.	.	TRBV30	TRBJ2-7	TGTGCCTGGAGTGTGGGGGACGAGCAGTACTTC	CAWSVGDEQYF
.	TRBD2	TRBV11-3	TRBJ2-5	TGTGCCAGCAGCCTACCAGCGGGGGGCATCCAAGAGACCCAGTACTTC	CASSLPAGGIQETQYF
.	.	TRBV11-2	TRBJ1-4	TGTGCCAGCAGCTTCAGGGGTTCCTCAACTAATGAAAAACTGTTTTTT	CASSFRGSSTNEKLFF
.	.	TRBV19	TRBJ1-3	TGTGCCAGTATCGGACGGAACGCTATCTCTGGAAACACCATATATTTT	CASIGRNAISGNTIYF
few	.	TRBV6-2/TRBV6-3	TRBJ1-1	TGTGCCAGCAGTTACTCGGAGAACACTGAAGCTTTCTTT	CASSYSENTEAFF
.	.	TRBV2	TRBJ2-5	TGTGCCAGCAGAGGAGGGGTCGGCCAAGAGACCCAGTACTTC	CASRGGVGQETQYF
.	.	TRBV2	TRBJ1-1	TGTGCCAGCACTCGGGGGGCGGTTGAAGCTTTCTTT	CASTRGAVEAFF
.	.	TRBV12-5	TRBJ2-1	TGTGCTAGTGGTTCTGCTTTGGTCTCCCTTTTCTCCTACAATGAGCAGTTCTTC	CASGSALVSLFSYNEQFF
.	.	TRBV6-5	TRBJ2-5	TGTGCCAGCAGTCGTTTTGGAGAGACCCAGTACTTC	CASSRFGETQYF